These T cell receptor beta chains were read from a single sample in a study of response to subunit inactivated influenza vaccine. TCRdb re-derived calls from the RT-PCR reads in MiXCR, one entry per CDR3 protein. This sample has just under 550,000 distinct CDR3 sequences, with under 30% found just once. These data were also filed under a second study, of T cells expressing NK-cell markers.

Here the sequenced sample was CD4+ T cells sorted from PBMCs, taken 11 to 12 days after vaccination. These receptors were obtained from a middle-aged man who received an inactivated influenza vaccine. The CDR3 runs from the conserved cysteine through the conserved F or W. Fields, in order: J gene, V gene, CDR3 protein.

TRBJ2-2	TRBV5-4	CASSPPGQSWNTGELFF
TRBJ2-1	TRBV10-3	CAISTGGGEQFF
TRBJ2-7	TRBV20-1	CSARVLDRGYEQYF
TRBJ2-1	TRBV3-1	CASSQYNRAGINEQFF
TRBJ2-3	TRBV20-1	CSAFRDRVTDTQYF
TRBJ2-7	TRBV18	CASSPDLPMGEQYF
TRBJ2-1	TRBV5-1	CASSLEKTSPPYNEQFF
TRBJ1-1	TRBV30	CAWSFRVTTEAFF
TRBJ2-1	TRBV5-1	CASSSSYGTGQISSYNEQFF
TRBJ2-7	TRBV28	CATRIGGGRAAYEQYF
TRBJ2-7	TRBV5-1	CASSLYWGPYEQYF
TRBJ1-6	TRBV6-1	CASSPRGKGSPLHF
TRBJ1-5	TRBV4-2	CASAQAQGSNQPQHF
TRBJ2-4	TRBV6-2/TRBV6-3	CATRTGGLNSRSIQYF
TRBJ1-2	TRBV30	CAWSADRGLGYTF
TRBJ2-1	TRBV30	CAWSGQGNNEQFF
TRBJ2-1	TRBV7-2	CASSLTPRLAGGPGQFF
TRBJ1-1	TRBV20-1	CSAQKQGPNTEAFF
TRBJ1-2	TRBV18	CASSAPGGYGYTF
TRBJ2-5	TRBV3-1	CASSLSTGVETQYF
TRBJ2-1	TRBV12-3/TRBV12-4	CASRGRTSGSPYNEQFF
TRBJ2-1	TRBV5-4	CASSFGGGGAYNEQFF
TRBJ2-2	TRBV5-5	CASSWGTGTGELFF
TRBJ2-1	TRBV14	CASSGTSGRYEQFF
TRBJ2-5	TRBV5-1	CASSGNQETQYF
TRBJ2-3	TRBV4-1	CASSHPLSGGAATQYF
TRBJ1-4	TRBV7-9	CASSPWTGGESEKLFF
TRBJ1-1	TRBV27	CASSYQVRARRGTEAFF
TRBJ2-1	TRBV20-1	CSAYRDNFGEQFF
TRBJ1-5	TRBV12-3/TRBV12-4	CASSQGHKDQPQHF
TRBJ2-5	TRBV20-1	CSALRGSSQETQYF
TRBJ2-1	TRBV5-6	CASSLARQGGIDEQFF
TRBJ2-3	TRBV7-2	CASSLVSGAGEDTQYF
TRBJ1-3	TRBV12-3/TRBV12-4	CASSLRVPSSGNTIYF
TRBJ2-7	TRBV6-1	CASIRTGAPYEQYF
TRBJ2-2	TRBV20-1	CSASHRGRGTGELFF
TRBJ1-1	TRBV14	CASSPVGRSGLTEAFF
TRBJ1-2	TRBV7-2	CASSRTWDYGYTF
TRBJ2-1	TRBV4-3	CASSQDVRYSEQFF
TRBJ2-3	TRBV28	CASKEPPDTQYF
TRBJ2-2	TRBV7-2	CASSLVTGANTGELFF
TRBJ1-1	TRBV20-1	CSARDPGLPEAFF
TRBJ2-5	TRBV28	CASRTGLYGTQYF
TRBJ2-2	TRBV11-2	CASSREANTGELFF
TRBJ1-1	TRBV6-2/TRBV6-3	CASRFGDTEAFF
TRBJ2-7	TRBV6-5	CASSYSTGSRNEQYF
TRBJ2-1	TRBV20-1	CSASPIESSYNEQFF
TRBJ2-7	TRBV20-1	CSARGGAQSGYEQYF
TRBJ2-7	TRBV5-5	CASSFSTGGPYEQYF
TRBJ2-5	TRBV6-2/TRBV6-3	CASSRDGKETQYF